The 8 T cell receptor beta chains below come from one sample, sequenced in a study of shared clonotypes between healthy human individuals. Clones were sequenced by immunoSEQ multiplex PCR, and TCRdb holds only the in-frame ones, with some missing. The sample consists of about 2.4 million clones, 90% to 95% of them appearing once. The sequenced sample was naive CD4+ T cells from PBMCs. Specified subset: CD45RA+ positively selected. These receptors came from a man aged 18 to 29 in good health. Some clones in this sample may be carry-over from other donors' samples.

The chain is built from TRBV6-5 and TRBJ1-1, with a weak D call TRBD1 (5 bases). This CDR3 region has 15 residues. V gave up 0 bases and J gave up 7 bases, with 15 bases separating them. Per the germline V gene, CDR1 is MNHEY and CDR2 is SVGAGI. The CDR3 loop is CASSYSTGGNGEAFF. CDR3 bases: TGTGCCAGCAGTTACTCGACTGGGGGAAACGGTGAAGCTTTCTTT.

This sequence joins TRBV7-2 and TRBJ1-1, with D perhaps matching TRBD1 (5 bases). V was trimmed by 2 bases and J by 11 bases, leaving 27 bases between them. CDR3 length: 17 residues. Germline V gene data show CDR1 as SGHTA and CDR2 as FQGNSA. CDR3 region: CASSLSGGGARPWGAFF. As DNA, the CDR3 is TGTGCCAGCAGCTTATCAGGAGGAGGGGCACGCCCTTGGGGGGCTTTCTTT.

The chain carries TRBV2 and TRBJ2-7, with 14 bases identical to TRBD2. Trimming took 7 bases from V and 2 from J; bases not matched to a gene: 4. Germline V gene sequence: CDR1 SNHLY, CDR2 FYNNEI. This CDR3 comprises 15 residues. In DNA, the CDR3 is TGTGCCAGCAAGGGACTAGCGGGGGTAACCTACGAGCAGTACTTC. It encodes CASKGLAGVTYEQYF.

The chain has TRBV5-1 and TRBJ2-3; D is possibly TRBD1 or TRBD2 (5 bases each). CDR3 length: 14 amino acids. V lost 2 bases, J lost 4 bases, and 11 bases lay in between. The germline V gene encodes CDR1 SGHRS and CDR2 YFSETQ. CDR3 bases: TGCGCCAGCAGCTTTGAGGGACCGTCAGATACGCAGTATTTT. It translates to CASSFEGPSDTQYF.

The rearrangement joins TRBV25-1 to TRBJ1-1, with D possibly matching TRBD1 (6 bases). Trimming cost V 3 bases and J 4 bases, with 12 bases left between them. The length of the CDR3 is 14 residues. The germline gives CDR1 MGHDK, CDR2 SYGVNS. The CDR3 nucleotides read TGTGCCAGCAGTGATTGGGGGCGGGTCACTGAAGCTTTCTTT. Protein product: CASSDWGRVTEAFF.

The chain combines TRBV28 with TRBJ1-1; D may be TRBD1 (6 bases). The CDR3 consists of 17 residues. Germline CDR1 is MDHEN and CDR2 is SYDVKM. The germline V and J ends were trimmed by 3 bases and 1 base, with 18 bases remaining between them. The CDR3 DNA reads TGTGCCAGCAGTTTTTCGGACAGCTATGAGCGGAACACTGAAGCTTTCTTT. Its protein product is CASSFSDSYERNTEAFF.

The rearrangement links TRBV28 to TRBJ2-1; 9 bases are shared with TRBD1. Looked up from germline, CDR1 is MDHEN and CDR2 is SYDVKM. The CDR3 extends over 15 amino acids. Trimming at V came to 6 bases and at J to 2 bases, leaving 5 bases not matched to a gene. The chain's CDR3 is CASRTGQGPYNEQFF. In DNA form, the CDR3 reads TGTGCCAGCAGAACGGGACAGGGACCCTACAATGAGCAGTTCTTC.

The chain combines TRBV5-1 with TRBJ1-2; 7 positions match TRBD1. The CDR3 covers 18 residues. After removal of 1 base from V and 1 base from J, the junction contained 13 bases not matched to a gene. Germline CDR1 is SGHRS and CDR2 is YFSETQ. The CDR3 here is CASSLMVGSQGDNYGYTF. In nucleotides, the CDR3 is TGCGCCAGCAGCTTGATGGTTGGTAGCCAGGGGGATAACTATGGCTACACCTTC.